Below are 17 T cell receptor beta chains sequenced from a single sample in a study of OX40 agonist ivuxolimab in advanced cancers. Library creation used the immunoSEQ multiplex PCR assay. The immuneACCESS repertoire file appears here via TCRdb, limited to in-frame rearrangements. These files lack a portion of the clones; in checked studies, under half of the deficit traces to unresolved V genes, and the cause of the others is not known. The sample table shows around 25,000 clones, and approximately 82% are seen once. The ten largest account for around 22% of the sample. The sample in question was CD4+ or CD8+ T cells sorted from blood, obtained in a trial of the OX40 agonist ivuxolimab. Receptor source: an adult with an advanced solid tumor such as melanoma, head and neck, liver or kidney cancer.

The CDR3 bases are TGTGCCAGCAGCCCTGGGACAGGAGAAGCTTTCTTT. It codes for CASSPGTGEAFF. The chain combines TRBV7-3 with TRBJ1-1; 8 bases line up with TRBD1. J was trimmed by 8 bases and V by 5 bases; bases with no gene match: 4. Germline V gives CDR1 SGHTA, CDR2 FQGTGA. This CDR3 is 12 amino acids long.

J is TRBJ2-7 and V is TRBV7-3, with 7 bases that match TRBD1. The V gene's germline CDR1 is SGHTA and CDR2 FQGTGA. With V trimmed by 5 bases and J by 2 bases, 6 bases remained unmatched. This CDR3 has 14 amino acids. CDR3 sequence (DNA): TGTGCCAGCAGCCCAGGGGACAGACCCTACGAGCAGTACTTC. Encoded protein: CASSPGDRPYEQYF.

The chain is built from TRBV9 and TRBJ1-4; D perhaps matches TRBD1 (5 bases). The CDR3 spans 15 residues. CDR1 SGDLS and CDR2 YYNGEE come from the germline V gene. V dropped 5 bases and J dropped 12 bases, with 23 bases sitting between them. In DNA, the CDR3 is TGTGCCAGCAGGGGAGACCGGGACTCCGATTCGGAACTGTTTTTT. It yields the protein CASRGDRDSDSELFF.

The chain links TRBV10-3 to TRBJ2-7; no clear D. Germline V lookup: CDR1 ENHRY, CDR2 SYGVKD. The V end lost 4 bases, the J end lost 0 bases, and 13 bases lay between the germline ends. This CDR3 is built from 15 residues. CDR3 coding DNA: TGTGCCATCAGTGTACCCACGTACGGCTCCTACGAGCAGTACTTC. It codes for CAISVPTYGSYEQYF.

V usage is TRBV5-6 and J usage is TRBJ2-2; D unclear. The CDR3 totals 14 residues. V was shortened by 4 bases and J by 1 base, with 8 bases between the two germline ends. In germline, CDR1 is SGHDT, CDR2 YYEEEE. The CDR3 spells CASSPLGNTGELFF. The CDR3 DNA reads TGTGCCAGCAGCCCCCTCGGGAACACCGGGGAGCTGTTTTTT.

CDR3 nucleotides: TGTGCCAGCAGGGGAACAGGGGGCGCCCACGGGGAGCTGTTTTTT. Translated, it gives CASRGTGGAHGELFF. This chain links TRBV9 with TRBJ2-2; TRBD1 agrees at 9 bases. CDR3 length: 15 amino acids. The V gene's germline CDR1 is SGDLS and CDR2 YYNGEE. V lost 5 bases, J lost 7 bases, and 9 bases stayed unmatched.

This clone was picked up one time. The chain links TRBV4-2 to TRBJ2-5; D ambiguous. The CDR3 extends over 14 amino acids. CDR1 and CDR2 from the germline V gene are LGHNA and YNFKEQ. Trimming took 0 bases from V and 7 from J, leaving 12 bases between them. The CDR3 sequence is CASSQDPDPGTQYF. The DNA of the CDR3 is TGTGCCAGCAGCCAAGATCCCGACCCGGGGACCCAGTACTTC.

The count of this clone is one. CDR3 bases: TGTGCCAGCAGCTCCGATCTCGCACACCAGAACACTGAAGCTTTCTTT. This gives the protein CASSSDLAHQNTEAFF. The chain couples TRBV4-2 to TRBJ1-1, with unresolved D. Germline assignment: CDR1 LGHNA and CDR2 YNFKEQ. V dropped 5 bases and J dropped 1 base, with 17 bases sitting between them. The CDR3 sequence is 16 residues long.

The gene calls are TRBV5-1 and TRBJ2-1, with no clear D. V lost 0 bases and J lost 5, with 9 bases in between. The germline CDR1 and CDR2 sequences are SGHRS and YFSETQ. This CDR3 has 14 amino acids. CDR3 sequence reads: CASSLVSGDNEQFF. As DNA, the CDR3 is TGCGCCAGCAGCTTGGTATCAGGTGACAATGAGCAGTTCTTC. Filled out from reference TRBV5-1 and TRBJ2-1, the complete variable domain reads KAGVTQTPRYLIKTRGQQVTLSCSPISGHRSVSWYQQTPGQGLQFLFEYFSETQRNKGNFPGRFSGRQFSNSRSEMNVSTLELGDSALYLCASSLVSGDNEQFFGPGTRLTVL.

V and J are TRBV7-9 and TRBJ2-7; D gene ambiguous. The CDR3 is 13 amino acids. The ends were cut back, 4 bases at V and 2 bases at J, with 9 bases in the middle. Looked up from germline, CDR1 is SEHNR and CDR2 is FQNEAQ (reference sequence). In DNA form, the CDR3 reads TGTGCCAGCAGCTCAGTCCGTACCTACGAGCAGTACTTC. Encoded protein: CASSSVRTYEQYF. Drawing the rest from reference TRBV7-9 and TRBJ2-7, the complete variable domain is DTGVSQNPRHKITKRGQNVTFRCDPISEHNRLYWYRQTLGQGPEFLTYFQNEAQLEKSRLLSDRFSAERPKGSFSTLEIQRTEQGDSAMYLCASSSVRTYEQYFGPGTRLTVT.

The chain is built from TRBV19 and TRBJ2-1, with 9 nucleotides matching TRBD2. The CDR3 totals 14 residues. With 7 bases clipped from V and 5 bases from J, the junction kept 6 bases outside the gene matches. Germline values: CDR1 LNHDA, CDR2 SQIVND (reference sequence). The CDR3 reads CASTPLAGHNEQFF. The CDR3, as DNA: TGTGCCAGTACCCCACTAGCGGGTCACAATGAGCAGTTCTTC.

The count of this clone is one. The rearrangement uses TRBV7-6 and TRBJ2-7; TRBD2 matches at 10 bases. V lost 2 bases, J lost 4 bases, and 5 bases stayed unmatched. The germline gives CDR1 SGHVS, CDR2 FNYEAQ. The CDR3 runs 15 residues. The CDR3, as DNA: TGTGCCAGCAGCTTACTAGCGGGGGACAGTTACGAGCAGTACTTC. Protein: CASSLLAGDSYEQYF.

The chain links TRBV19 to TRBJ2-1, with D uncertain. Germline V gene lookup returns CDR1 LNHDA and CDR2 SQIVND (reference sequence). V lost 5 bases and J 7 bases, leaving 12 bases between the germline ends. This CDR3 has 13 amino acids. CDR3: CASSSSGWNEQFF. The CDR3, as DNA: TGTGCCAGTAGTTCTTCTGGGTGGAATGAGCAGTTCTTC.

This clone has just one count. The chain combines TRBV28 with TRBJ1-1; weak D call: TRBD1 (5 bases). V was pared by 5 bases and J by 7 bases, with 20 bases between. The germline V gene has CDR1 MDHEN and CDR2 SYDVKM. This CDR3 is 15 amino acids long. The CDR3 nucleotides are TGTGCCAGCAGTCCCCCAAGGGGAGGCCTTTATGAAGCTTTCTTT. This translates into CASSPPRGGLYEAFF.

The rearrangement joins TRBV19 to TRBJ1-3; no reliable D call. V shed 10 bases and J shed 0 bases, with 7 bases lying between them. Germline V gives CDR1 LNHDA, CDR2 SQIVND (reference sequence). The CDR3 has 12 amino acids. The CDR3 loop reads CAKLGSGNTIYF. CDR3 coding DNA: TGTGCCAAATTGGGCTCTGGAAACACCATATATTTT.

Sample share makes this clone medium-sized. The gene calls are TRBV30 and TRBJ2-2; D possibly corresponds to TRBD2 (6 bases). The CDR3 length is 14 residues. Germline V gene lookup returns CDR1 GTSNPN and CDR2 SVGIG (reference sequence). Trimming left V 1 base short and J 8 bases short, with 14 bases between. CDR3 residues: CAWSDRLESGELFF. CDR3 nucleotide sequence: TGTGCCTGGAGTGACCGACTAGAGTCAGGGGAGCTGTTTTTT.

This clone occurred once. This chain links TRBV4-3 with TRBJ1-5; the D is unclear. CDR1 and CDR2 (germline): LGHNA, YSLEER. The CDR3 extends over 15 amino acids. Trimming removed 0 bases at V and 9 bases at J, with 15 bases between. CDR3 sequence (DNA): TGCGCCAGCAGCCAAGATCGGGGAACCGGCTGGCCCCAGCATTTT. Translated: CASSQDRGTGWPQHF.